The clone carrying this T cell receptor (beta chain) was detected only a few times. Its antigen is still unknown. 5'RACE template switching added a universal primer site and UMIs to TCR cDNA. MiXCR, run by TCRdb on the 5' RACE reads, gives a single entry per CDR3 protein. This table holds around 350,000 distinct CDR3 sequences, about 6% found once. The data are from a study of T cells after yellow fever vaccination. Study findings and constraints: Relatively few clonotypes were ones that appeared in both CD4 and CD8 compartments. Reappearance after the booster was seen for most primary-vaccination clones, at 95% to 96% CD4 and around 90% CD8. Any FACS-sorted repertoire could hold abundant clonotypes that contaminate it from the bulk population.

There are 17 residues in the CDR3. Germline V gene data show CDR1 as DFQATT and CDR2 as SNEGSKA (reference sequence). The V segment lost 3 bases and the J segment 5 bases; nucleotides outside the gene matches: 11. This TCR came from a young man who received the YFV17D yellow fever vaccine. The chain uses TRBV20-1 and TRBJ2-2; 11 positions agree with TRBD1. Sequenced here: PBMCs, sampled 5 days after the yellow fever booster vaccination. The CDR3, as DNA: TGCAGTGCTAGGGCGATTGGACAGGGGGCTAAAACCGGGGAGCTGTTTTTT. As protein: CSARAIGQGAKTGELFF.